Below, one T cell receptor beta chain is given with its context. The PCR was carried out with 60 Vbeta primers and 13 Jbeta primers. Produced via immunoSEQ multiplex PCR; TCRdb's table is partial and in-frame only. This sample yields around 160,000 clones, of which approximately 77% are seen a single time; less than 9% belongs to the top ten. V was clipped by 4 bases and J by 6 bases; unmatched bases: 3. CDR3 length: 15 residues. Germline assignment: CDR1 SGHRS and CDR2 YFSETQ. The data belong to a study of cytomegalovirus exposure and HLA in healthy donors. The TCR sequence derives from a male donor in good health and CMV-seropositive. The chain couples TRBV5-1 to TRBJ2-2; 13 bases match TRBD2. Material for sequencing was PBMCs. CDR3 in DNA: TGCGCCAGCAGCACTAGCGGGGGGGCGCCCGGGGAGCTGTTTTTT. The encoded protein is CASSTSGGAPGELFF. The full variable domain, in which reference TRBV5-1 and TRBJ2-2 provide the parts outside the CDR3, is KAGVTQTPRYLIKTRGQQVTLSCSPISGHRSVSWYQQTPGQGLQFLFEYFSETQRNKGNFPGRFSGRQFSNSRSEMNVSTLELGDSALYLCASSTSGGAPGELFFGEGSRLTVL.